This record concerns one T cell receptor beta chain sequence. What it recognizes is unknown. These data originate in a study of shared clonotypes between healthy human individuals. General study points: Clonotype sharing among donors, it was expected, would be affected by sequencing depth.

CDR1 GTSNPN and CDR2 SVGIG come from the germline V gene (reference sequence). The trim removed 1 base at V and 6 bases at J, leaving 9 bases unmatched. The CDR3 totals 14 residues. Sequencing on ten immunoSEQ deep assay plates was performed for unsorted PBMC DNA. Sequenced by immunoSEQ multiplex PCR; TCRdb stores in-frame clones only, minus some. Of fewer than 650,000 clones in the sample, around 77% were seen once. This sequence originates from a middle-aged woman in good health. Some clones in this sample may be carry-over from other donors' samples. Sequenced: PBMCs. This chain connects TRBV30 to TRBJ2-7; 7 nucleotides agree with TRBD2. The CDR3 loop reads CAWSGPGRGSEQYF. CDR3 in DNA: TGTGCCTGGAGTGGGCCAGGGAGGGGTTCCGAGCAGTACTTC.